The clone carrying this TCR beta chain occurred many times. The target antigen is unknown. From germline, CDR1 is SQVTM and CDR2 ANQGSEA. This CDR3 spans 14 amino acids. J lost 2 bases, V lost 6 bases, and 5 bases had no gene match. This record comes from a study of regulatory T cells in long-lasting Graves disease. General observations from the study: Study of thyroid tissue was not done, with only peripheral blood studied.

Indicated time point: newly diagnosed GD, antithyroid drugs for less than 3 months. Construction of the TCR library relied on RNA isolated from PBMCs. Construction of TCR beta libraries relied on iRepertoire HTBI primers and on Arm-PCR targeting CDR3 regions. MiXCR was run by TCRdb on the multiplex PCR reads, yielding one entry per CDR3 protein. The data hold hundreds of thousands of distinct CDR3 sequences, with approximately 15% observed a single time. The sample was also reused in another study, on T cells in Graves' hyperthyroidism and ophthalmopathy.

The TCR sequence derives from a man in his forties or fifties with Graves disease. The sample here was peripheral blood mononuclear cells (PBMCs), taken at new diagnosis, from a patient treated with antithyroid drugs. The genes are TRBV29-1 and TRBJ2-3; 10 nucleotides match TRBD2. The CDR3 spells CSVISGGFTDTQYF. In DNA form, the CDR3 reads TGCAGCGTCATTAGCGGGGGGTTCACAGATACGCAGTATTTT.